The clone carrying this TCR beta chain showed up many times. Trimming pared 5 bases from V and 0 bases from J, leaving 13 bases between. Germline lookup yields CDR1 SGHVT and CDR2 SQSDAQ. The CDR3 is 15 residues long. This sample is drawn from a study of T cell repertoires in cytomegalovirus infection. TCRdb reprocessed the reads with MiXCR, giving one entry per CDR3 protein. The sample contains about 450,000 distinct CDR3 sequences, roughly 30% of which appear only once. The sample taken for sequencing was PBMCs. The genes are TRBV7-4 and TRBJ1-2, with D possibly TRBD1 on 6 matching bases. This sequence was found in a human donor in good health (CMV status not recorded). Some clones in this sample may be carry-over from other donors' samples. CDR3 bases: TGTGCCAGCAGCCCCCTTACAGGGACTAACTATGGCTACACCTTC. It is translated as CASSPLTGTNYGYTF.